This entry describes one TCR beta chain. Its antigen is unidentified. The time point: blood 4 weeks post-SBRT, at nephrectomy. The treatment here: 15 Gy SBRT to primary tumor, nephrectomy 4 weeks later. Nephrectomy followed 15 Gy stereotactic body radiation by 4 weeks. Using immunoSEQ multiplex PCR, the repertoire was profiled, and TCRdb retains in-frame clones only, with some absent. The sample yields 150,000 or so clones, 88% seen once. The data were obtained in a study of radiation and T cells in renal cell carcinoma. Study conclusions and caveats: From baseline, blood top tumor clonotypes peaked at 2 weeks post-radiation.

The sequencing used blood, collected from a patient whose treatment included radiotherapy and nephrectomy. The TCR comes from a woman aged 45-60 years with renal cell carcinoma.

The CDR3 region is CASSEGAVSNQPQHF. DNA for the CDR3: TGTGCCAGCAGTGAAGGGGCAGTAAGCAATCAGCCCCAGCATTTT. J is TRBJ1-5 and V is TRBV6-1; D ambiguous. CDR1 is MNHNS and CDR2 is SASEGT in the germline V gene. The CDR3 has 15 amino acids. Trimming took off 1 base at V and 1 base at J, with 8 bases between the two ends.